The 5 T cell receptor beta chains below were found in one sample sequenced in a study of shared T cell receptors in the human thymus (dated by TCRdb to 2020 to 2022). Library creation used the immunoSEQ multiplex PCR assay. What TCRdb holds here is the immuneACCESS table cut down to in-frame rearrangements. Part of the clones is not present; checked against another copy, under half of the missing clones reflect an unresolved V gene, and the others are unexplained. The sample data list about 380,000 clones, and just under 95% of these were observed just once. 0.02% of the sample is taken by the ten largest. The specimen sequenced was thymocytes. These TCRs come from a human donor.

This sequence joins TRBV7-2 and TRBJ2-1, with TRBD1 matching over 12 bases. The CDR3 has 15 amino acids. Germline CDR1 SGHTA, CDR2 FQGNSA. The junction had 3 bases not matched to a gene; V was cut back by 3 bases and J by 6 bases. CDR3 protein: CASSLGTGGGNEQFF. In DNA form, the CDR3 reads TGTGCCAGCAGCTTGGGGACAGGGGGCGGCAATGAGCAGTTCTTC.

The V call is TRBV27, the J call TRBJ2-7; 10 bases are a match to TRBD2. The CDR3 runs to 15 residues. The J segment lost 5 bases and the V segment lost 4 bases, leaving 8 bases of the junction unmatched. The germline V gene encodes CDR1 MNHEY and CDR2 SMNVEV (reference sequence). CDR3 sequence (DNA): TGTGCCAGCAGTTCACCGGGACTAGCGAGTCACGAGCAGTACTTC. This translates into CASSSPGLASHEQYF.

The genes are TRBV28 and TRBJ2-7, with TRBD2 matching over 14 bases. Germline CDR1 is MDHEN and CDR2 is SYDVKM. CDR3 length: 17 residues. The V gene end was trimmed by 0 bases and the J gene end by 5 bases; junction bases not matched to a gene: 6. The CDR3 region has the DNA TGTGCCAGCAGTTTATGGAAGACTAGCGGGAGGGTCAACGAGCAGTACTTC. It codes for CASSLWKTSGRVNEQYF.

The genes are TRBV18 and TRBJ2-7; 7 bases map to TRBD2. CDR1 KGHSH and CDR2 LQKENI come from the germline V gene. The CDR3 consists of 13 residues. Germline trimming cut 8 bases from V and 3 bases from J; bases unmatched to any gene: 7. The CDR3, as DNA: TGTGCCAGCCGCGTTAGCGGGTTCTACGAGCAGTACTTC. Residues: CASRVSGFYEQYF.

The chain uses TRBV5-1 and TRBJ2-1; D ambiguous. Between the trimmed V and J ends, which lost 1 base and 2 bases, there was a span of 13 bases. CDR1 SGHRS and CDR2 YFSETQ come from the germline V gene. The CDR3 consists of 16 residues. The CDR3 nucleotides are TGCGCCAGCAGCTTGAACTCGACGCGCCCCTACAATGAGCAGTTCTTC. Translation gives CASSLNSTRPYNEQFF.